Listed below are T cell receptor beta chains from one sample, sequenced in a study of CXCR3-negative and CXCR3-positive naive CD8 T cells. TCRdb reprocessed the 5' RACE reads and stores each CDR3 protein as one record, lacking DNA. The sample data list approximately 100,000 distinct CDR3 sequences. Material for sequencing was naive CXCR3+ CD8+ T cells from blood. These receptors all stem from a human donor in good health. Some clones in this sample may be carry-over from other donors' samples. CDR3s include the opening cysteine and the closing phenylalanine or tryptophan. Each record gives: J gene, V gene, CDR3 protein.

J: TRBJ2-4
V: TRBV21-1
CDR3: CASSSGGSYDLYRNF

J: TRBJ2-7
V: TRBV27
CDR3: CASSLGDSSEQYF

J: TRBJ1-1
V: TRBV10-3
CDR3: CAISETGGPTEAFF

J: TRBJ2-7
V: TRBV7-9
CDR3: CASTPSSYEQYF

J: TRBJ2-3
V: TRBV3-1
CDR3: CASSQRAGRAFLDTQYF

J: TRBJ2-1
V: TRBV6-5
CDR3: CASSYSGSGEQFF

J: TRBJ1-5
V: TRBV11-2
CDR3: CASSLAYNQPQHF

J: TRBJ2-5
V: TRBV21-1
CDR3: CASSAWGAGRNRETQYF

J: TRBJ2-7
V: TRBV6-6
CDR3: CASSYQGIPYEQYF

J: TRBJ2-1
V: TRBV29-1
CDR3: CSVLGSRLYNEQFF

J: TRBJ2-2
V: TRBV29-1
CDR3: CSAKTRDANTGELFF

J: TRBJ2-1
V: TRBV28
CDR3: CASSYGRFNEQFF

J: TRBJ1-1
V: TRBV7-9
CDR3: CASSLIGTLDTEAFF

J: TRBJ1-2
V: TRBV7-2
CDR3: CASSLAAGSTGYTF

J: TRBJ2-3
V: TRBV29-1
CDR3: CSTLSGTSTDTQYF

J: TRBJ2-1
V: TRBV6-4
CDR3: CASSETSGLYNEQFF

J: TRBJ2-7
V: TRBV11-1
CDR3: CASSLVQGTYEQYF

J: TRBJ2-7
V: TRBV7-6
CDR3: CASIYWDRRSYEQYF

J: TRBJ2-1
V: TRBV6-5
CDR3: CASRAQAAHNEQFF

J: TRBJ2-5
V: TRBV7-9
CDR3: CASSSGEETQYF

J: TRBJ2-1
V: TRBV11-2
CDR3: CASSLTSGRSNEQFF